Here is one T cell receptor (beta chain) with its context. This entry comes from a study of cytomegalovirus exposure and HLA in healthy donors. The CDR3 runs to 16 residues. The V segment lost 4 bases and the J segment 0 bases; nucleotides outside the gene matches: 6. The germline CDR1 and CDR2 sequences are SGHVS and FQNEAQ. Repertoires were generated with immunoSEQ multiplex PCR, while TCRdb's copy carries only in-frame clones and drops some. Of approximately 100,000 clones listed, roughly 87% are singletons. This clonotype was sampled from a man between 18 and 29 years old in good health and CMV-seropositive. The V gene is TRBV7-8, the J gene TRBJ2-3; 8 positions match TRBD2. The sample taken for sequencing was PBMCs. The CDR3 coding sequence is TGTGCCAGCAGCTCCCGACTAGCGCCTAGCACAGATACGCAGTATTTT. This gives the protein CASSSRLAPSTDTQYF. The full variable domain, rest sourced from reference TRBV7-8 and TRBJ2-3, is GAGVSQSPRYKVAKRGQDVALRCDPISGHVSLFWYQQALGQGPEFLTYFQNEAQLDKSGLPSDRFFAERPEGSVSTLKIQRTQQEDSAVYLCASSSRLAPSTDTQYFGPGTRLTVL.